This TCR beta chain originates from a study of CD8+CD57+ T cells in acquired aplastic anemia. Study-level information: DNA from sorted CD4+ and CD8+ cells averaged roughly 3.2 ug. General study points: Patients and controls were not found to differ significantly in CD8+ Simpson's diversity.

For sequencing, patients were chosen who had shown expansion of CD8+CD57+ cells by flow cytometry. Every patient presented with severe acquired aplastic anemia. All patients were therapy-naive when blood was sampled. Genomic DNA templated the TCR beta VDJ and CDR3 profiling. TCRdb fed the reads into MiXCR, producing one record per CDR3 protein. The sample lists 150,000 to 200,000 distinct CDR3 sequences; 48% were seen once. V lost 0 bases and J lost 0, with 17 bases in between. This CDR3 contains 18 residues. The germline CDR1 and CDR2 sequences are SGHAT and FQNNGV. This clonotype was observed at least ten times. Its cognate antigen is unknown.

This receptor was obtained from a human donor with aplastic anemia. The specimen was sorted CD4+, CD8+, or CD8+CD57+ T cells (not recorded which) from PBMCs. This chain connects TRBV11-2 to TRBJ1-1; no definite D call. The CDR3 DNA is TGTGCCAGCAGCTTAGATAAAGAACTGACCCTCATGAACACTGAAGCTTTCTTT. It codes for CASSLDKELTLMNTEAFF.